Sequencing of this T cell receptor (beta chain) was carried out in a study of cytomegalovirus exposure and HLA in healthy donors (TCRdb year 2017). About the study as a whole: In an earlier analysis of about 560 of the donors, 250 to 350 Gb of sequence data and roughly 100 million unique TCR beta sequences from about 190 million T cells were reported. An early release covering around 630 HLA-typed donors comprised roughly 300 gigabases of sequencing data and some 79 million unique TCR sequences. The genetic ancestry cluster associated with self-reported Caucasian donors included around 76% of the roughly 400 genotyped donors. The study aimed to test whether cataloging public T cell receptors could reveal signatures of past pathogen exposure. The study used immunosequencing to profile the T cell repertoires of approximately 630 subjects and linked those repertoires to cytomegalovirus serostatus. In addition to the first cohort of 666 subjects, a separate validation cohort of 120 different subjects was used. To predict cytomegalovirus infection status, the study brought together high-throughput TCR immunosequencing, statistical association of individual TCRs with disease status, and machine learning. A later analysis re-analyzed previously published TCR beta repertoires from 500 to 700 donors and added high-resolution HLA genotyping to study TCR occurrence patterns. In the later analysis, no new phenotypic data were used to find candidate immune exposures; instead, reliance was placed on TCR beta sequences and their occurrence across donors. In an earlier analysis of 500 to 650 of the donors, high-throughput TCR beta sequencing was used to judge whether each TCR beta V gene segment behaved as functional or pseudogenic. Alongside the repertoire data, information on donor age, sex, ethnicity and CMV serostatus was compiled. A later genetic analysis used genome-wide SNP genotypes for about 60% of the roughly 670 donors, treating that subset as a discovery cohort. All discovery cohort repertoires had been generated on a single sequencing platform. Class I and class II HLA loci were covered by the typing at four-digit resolution. The number of typed donors differed by locus: 629-630 for A, B, C, DRB1 and DQB1; roughly 510 for DQA1; around 580 for DPA1; and roughly 450 for DPB1. Four to six DR-DQ haplotypes were handled as single units for association and clustering because linkage in the cohort was strong. Among about 400 genotyped donors of the cohort, an average of about 240,000 unique TCR beta nucleotide sequences was sequenced per donor, of which 15% to 20% were non-productive. Points the paper makes about the study in general: Only TCR beta chains were sequenced in this cohort, and the absence of alpha or paired-chain data limited detectable features. According to the authors, the approach could potentially be generalized to other disease states and immunological phenotypes. According to a later genetic analysis, donors in an Asian-associated ancestry cluster had fewer N-insertions in productive TCRs than the approximately 650-donor mean. A further reported finding was that TCR beta sequences accurately predicted the HLA-A and HLA-B alleles for most subjects in the first cohort. A few of the identified cytomegalovirus-associated TCR beta chains were confirmed in vitro to be specific for cytomegalovirus antigens. Because some donors lacked HLA typing at each locus, the association tests relied only on the typed subset. The presence/absence analyses assumed that sequencing depth was roughly uniform across donors, and that assumption may not be true. Assigning TCR associations to individual alleles was difficult when HLA alleles, especially DR and DQ, strongly co-occurred. Because counts were too low, 15 to 20 rarely observed V segments, including chromosome 9 orphons, were excluded from the earlier analysis of 587 of the donors. While some public TCRs were present in many individuals, most TCR sequences turned up only very rarely across donors. V-gene and J-gene trimming of TCR beta chains was associated with a missense DCLRE1C variant in a later genetic analysis, and the association was replicated in an independent cohort. In both the original and validation cohorts, the classifier was reported to diagnose cytomegalovirus status with high specificity and sensitivity. Immune exposure information for the cohort was limited to CMV serostatus. In the study, roughly 160 TCR beta chains were listed as associated with cytomegalovirus. According to a later analysis, parvovirus B19, influenza, CMV and Epstein-Barr virus appeared linked to several top co-occurrence clusters. In a later analysis, the rate of TCR association differed among HLA loci, with DRB1 alleles having the most associated TCRs and HLA-C alleles having the fewest. At a false discovery rate of 0.05, a later analysis linked 16,000 or so TCR beta sequences to specific HLA alleles. In a later analysis, most CMV-associated TCR beta chains were found to appear HLA-restricted, with HLA associations seemingly driven largely by CMV exposure. The sequencing pipeline was judged likely to have produced a cluster of highly shared sequence variants as a technical artifact. Some IMGT-functional V segments, including TRBV6-2 and TRBV6-3, could not be distinguished by the 87-base-pair reads and were therefore excluded. Linkage disequilibrium might explain the correlated functional status among segregating V segments, but an unknown experimental factor could not be ruled out. In an earlier analysis of some 540 of the donors, most TCR beta V segments appeared in productive rearrangements about 87% or about 30% of the time, broadly matching IMGT annotations. In a later analysis, HLA-associated TCR beta chains were found to be more clonally expanded and to have lower generation probabilities than equally common non-associated chains.

The cohort consisted of hundreds of healthy bone marrow donors. At the time of sampling, every cohort member was nominally healthy, though immune exposures that went unrecorded were likely present. The donor was CMV seropositive and was included in the group of 250 to 350 seropositive cohort members. Every donor gave a peripheral blood sample, and the peripheral blood mononuclear cells from that sample were used for TCR beta sequencing. Genomic DNA extraction from the blood cell samples was performed with the Qiagen DNeasy Blood Extraction Kit. The cysteine opens and the phenylalanine closes a CDR3 of 15 amino acids. Of the read, only the CDR3 DNA is kept; its 45 bases are in frame from base 1. The germline V gene gives CDR1 as SGHVS and CDR2 as FQNEAQ. Trimming removed 4 bases from V and 8 bases from J, leaving 18 bases between the germline ends. This clone was observed once. Its antigen is still unknown. There are no base qualities to consult, and no much larger clone falls within one base.

Library method: the immunoSEQ multiplex PCR assay. The multiplex PCR relied on a mix of 60 forward primers for TCR Vbeta segments and 13 reverse primers for TCR Jbeta segments. The CDR3 region of rearranged TCR beta genes was amplified from genomic DNA by a multiplex PCR assay. Amplified TCR beta libraries were sequenced as 87-base-pair reads on the Illumina HiSeq System. Per the authors' processing: A later analysis counted some 74 million unique TCR beta chains across the 550 to 750 repertoires, and roughly 10 million of these chains were shared by at least two donors. A nearest-neighbor algorithm error-corrected the raw reads and collapsed the reads into unique sequences, merging closely related sequences to remove PCR and sequencing errors. CDR3 sequences were aligned to IMGT reference sequences to assign V, D and J gene segments. For a sequence to be retained, a match of at least six nucleotides was required to both a V gene segment and a J gene segment. A rearrangement was called productive if the CDR3 had no stop codons and remained in frame with V and J, and every other rearrangement was called non-productive. CDR3 was defined by IMGT convention, running from the second conserved V-encoded cysteine to the conserved J-encoded phenylalanine. In an earlier analysis of around 540 of the donors, sequences lacking an unambiguous match to a single V gene segment were excluded. An earlier analysis of almost 600 of the donors classified V segments as functional when productive rearrangements were above 56.7% and as segregating when the standard deviation between donors was above 5%. A statistical classification framework was developed to diagnose cytomegalovirus status using the catalog of TCR beta chain sequences. V and J gene assignment, in a later analysis, came from comparing TCR nucleotide sequences with IMGT/GENE-DB human TR gene sequences. Using the TCRdist pipeline, a later analysis assigned CDR3 sequences along with most-parsimonious VDJ recombination scenarios. In a later analysis, each TCR beta chain was defined by its CDR3 amino acid sequence together with its V-gene family, and reads without a unique V-gene family were excluded. A later analysis removed 592 highly shared, low-generation-probability nucleotide sequences to deal with suspected cross-contamination and a sequencing artifact. A later analysis calculated a clonal expansion index for each public chain from normalized within-repertoire ranks of inferred template counts. In a later analysis, generation probabilities were computed using a VDJ recombination model fitted to out-of-frame rearrangements, and the results were checked against IGoR. Hypergeometric tests were used in a later analysis to score TCR-TCR, TCR-HLA and TCR-CMV co-occurrence, with a repertoire-size bias correction applied to the TCR pairs. In a later analysis, false discovery rates were estimated by permuting HLA or CMV assignments 20 times. In a later analysis, co-occurring TCRs were grouped using DBSCAN, and TCRdist sequence similarity was added for clustering within HLA-allele-positive subsets. Co-occurrence clustering excluded repertoires with fewer than 30,000 or more than 120,000 public chains, plus five with anomalous nucleotide sharing. The source is immuneACCESS, and TCRdb retained only in-frame sequences with V and J called. Part of the clones is not carried over; for the studies checked, unresolved V genes explain less than half of this, and the remainder is unexplained. The V and J calls and clone size were taken over from that table, and D and trimming were inferred from the DNA. Across this sample there are over 95,000 clones, with 70% to 80% seen only once. Of the sample, roughly 12% falls within the top ten clones.

Sequencing was performed on PBMCs. The chain is assembled from TRBV7-8 and TRBJ2-1; the D gene is perhaps TRBD1, from 5 matching bases. This TCR derives from a woman in her 40s in good health and CMV-seropositive. In nucleotides, the sequence is TGTGCCAGCAGCTCCAGGGTATTTACCGGCGATGAGCAGTTCTTC. The encoded protein is CASSSRVFTGDEQFF.